Presented here are 23 T cell receptor beta chains from one specimen sequenced in a study of identical twins. TCRdb called the 5' RACE reads again in MiXCR, with one record for every CDR3 protein. The table lists around 140,000 distinct CDR3 sequences, 3.5% of them singletons, with approximately 7.7% in the top ten. The source material was memory T cells sorted from blood. These receptors originate from a man between 18 and 35 years old in good health.

This clonotype appeared many times. This chain joins TRBV29-1 and TRBJ2-7, with 7 bases lining up with TRBD1. Germline V lookup: CDR1 SQVTM, CDR2 ANQGSEA. The CDR3 consists of 13 residues. The J segment lost 3 bases and the V segment lost 7 bases, leaving 9 bases of the junction unmatched. In DNA form, the CDR3 reads TGCAGCGCCTCACCAGGGGGAAGCTACGAGCAGTACTTC. Translation: CSASPGGSYEQYF.

This clonotype was detected many times. This chain connects TRBV10-3 to TRBJ1-2; D not certain. The CDR3 covers 11 residues. Trimming left V 10 bases short and J 6 bases short, with 12 bases between. Germline V gene sequence: CDR1 ENHRY, CDR2 SYGVKD. The CDR3 here is CATGLEDGYTF. The CDR3 nucleotides read TGTGCCACCGGACTGGAGGATGGCTACACCTTC.

This clonotype was recorded many times. The chain is built from TRBV5-1 and TRBJ2-2; D remains unclear. V lost 0 bases, J lost 2 bases, and 11 bases lay in between. CDR1 SGHRS and CDR2 YFSETQ come from the germline V gene. This CDR3 contains 16 residues. The CDR3 DNA follows: TGCGCCAGCAGCTTGGCCGTTCAGCCCAACACCGGGGAGCTGTTTTTT. This encodes CASSLAVQPNTGELFF.

This clonotype was found many times. The junction shows a germline mismatch at one end, possibly a read error. The V gene is TRBV7-2, the J gene TRBJ2-7, with D possibly called TRBD1 or TRBD2 (5 bases each). The CDR3 contains 14 residues. Germline V gives CDR1 SGHTA, CDR2 FQGNSA. The CDR3: CASNLVRGSYEQYF. Written as DNA, the CDR3 is TGTGCCAGCAACTTAGTGAGGGGCTCCTACGAGCAGTACTTC.

This clonotype was recorded many times. The chain employs TRBV5-5 and TRBJ1-1, with 8 bases identical to TRBD1. Germline assignment: CDR1 SGHKS and CDR2 YYEKEE (reference sequence). The V segment lost 0 bases and the J segment 5 bases; nucleotides outside the gene matches: 6. CDR3 length equals 15 residues. CDR3 DNA sequence: TGTGCCAGCAGCTTGGTGGGACAGGTAATAACTGAAGCTTTCTTT. This encodes CASSLVGQVITEAFF.

This clonotype was observed many times. The J gene is TRBJ2-7, the V gene TRBV7-2; 7 bases align to TRBD1. Trimming at V came to 5 bases and at J to 9 bases, leaving 7 bases not matched to a gene. Per the germline V gene, CDR1 is SGHTA and CDR2 is FQGNSA. The CDR3 has 12 amino acids. Here the CDR3 DNA reads TGTGCCAGCAGCGTTGGACAGGCCAGGCAGTACTTC. Translated: CASSVGQARQYF. The complete variable domain, with remaining parts taken from reference TRBV7-2 and TRBJ2-7, reads GAGVSQSPSNKVTEKGKDVELRCDPISGHTALYWYRQSLGQGLEFLIYFQGNSAPDKSGLPSDRFSAERTGGSVSTLTIQRTQQEDSAVYLCASSVGQARQYFGPGTRLTVT.

This clonotype has a count of ten or more. The rearrangement joins TRBV18 to TRBJ1-1, with D tentatively TRBD1 (5 bases). The V end was cut by 0 bases, the J end by 3 bases, with 17 bases between. The CDR3 covers 17 residues. The germline gives CDR1 KGHSH, CDR2 LQKENI. The DNA of the CDR3 is TGTGCCAGCTCACCACCGTTGATGACAGCTGGGGACACTGAAGCTTTCTTT. This sequence encodes CASSPPLMTAGDTEAFF.

This clonotype was detected many times. The V gene is TRBV3-1, the J gene TRBJ1-6, with D hard to call. Trimming removed 4 bases from V and 7 bases from J, with 11 bases in between. Germline CDR1 is LGHDT and CDR2 is YNNKEL (reference sequence). This CDR3 spans 14 amino acids. CDR3 sequence reads: CASSPLRVNSPLHF. Here the CDR3 DNA reads TGTGCCAGCAGCCCGCTCCGGGTAAATTCACCCCTCCACTTT.

This clonotype has at least ten counts. The rearrangement joins TRBV10-3 to TRBJ1-1; D gene ambiguous. Germline CDR1 reads ENHRY; CDR2 reads SYGVKD. Trimming removed 0 bases from V and 3 bases from J, with 5 bases in between. This CDR3 has 13 residues. CDR3 bases: TGTGCCATCAGTGAGTCTTGGGACACTGAAGCTTTCTTT. Translated, it gives CAISESWDTEAFF.

The V gene is TRBV27, the J gene TRBJ2-1; a possible D gene is TRBD2 (6 bases). V gave up 5 bases and J gave up 3 bases, with 14 bases separating them. This CDR3 is built from 15 residues. Per the germline V gene, CDR1 is MNHEY and CDR2 is SMNVEV (reference sequence). CDR3 sequence reads: CASSPLWRGYNEQFF. The CDR3 region has the DNA TGTGCCAGCAGTCCCCTGTGGAGGGGCTACAATGAGCAGTTCTTC.

In this sample, this clonotype is medium-sized. This chain links TRBV4-1 with TRBJ1-5; D not certain. Per germline, CDR1 MGHRA and CDR2 YSYEKL. The CDR3 contains 14 residues. Trimming left V 0 bases short and J 3 bases short, with 6 bases between. The CDR3 is CASSQDSNNQPQHF. The CDR3 DNA follows: TGCGCCAGCAGCCAAGACAGCAACAATCAGCCCCAGCATTTT.

This clonotype was found many times. The chain is built from TRBV29-1 and TRBJ2-5; TRBD1 matches at 8 bases. Trimming removed 5 bases from V and 4 bases from J; junction bases left unmatched: 12. Germline V lookup: CDR1 SQVTM, CDR2 ANQGSEA. This CDR3 region has 15 residues. The chain's CDR3 is CSVRQQGGFAETQYF. CDR3 DNA sequence: TGCAGCGTTCGGCAACAGGGGGGCTTCGCAGAGACCCAGTACTTC.

This clonotype showed up many times. The rearrangement links TRBV5-1 to TRBJ1-2; weak D call: TRBD1 (5 bases). CDR1 SGHRS and CDR2 YFSETQ come from the germline V gene. The CDR3 runs to 14 residues. V was pared by 6 bases and J by 3 bases, with 15 bases between. CDR3 in DNA: TGCGCCAGCAAGCGGGATTCGGGGGACTATGGCTACACCTTC. Translated, it gives CASKRDSGDYGYTF.

This clonotype was seen repeatedly, ten times or more. The genes are TRBV5-1 and TRBJ2-3; TRBD2 aligns across 7 bases. V lost 4 bases and J lost 0; bases outside the gene matches: 8. CDR1 is SGHRS and CDR2 is YFSETQ in the germline V gene. CDR3 length: 16 amino acids. The CDR3 coding sequence is TGCGCCAGCAGCCGAATGGCTAGCGGTAGCACAGATACGCAGTATTTT. This encodes CASSRMASGSTDTQYF.

Ten or more counts support this clonotype. The chain links TRBV20-1 to TRBJ2-1; 14 positions match TRBD2. The CDR3 totals 16 residues. The trim removed 4 bases at V and 7 bases at J, leaving 9 bases unmatched. Germline loops: CDR1 DFQATT, CDR2 SNEGSKA (reference sequence). CDR3 in amino acids: CSATGPGTSGRNEQFF. The DNA of the CDR3 is TGCAGTGCTACGGGACCCGGGACTAGCGGGAGAAATGAGCAGTTCTTC.

This clonotype has ten or more counts. The chain recombines TRBV10-2 with TRBJ2-5; TRBD2 agrees at 9 bases. From germline, CDR1 is WSHSY and CDR2 SAAADI. This CDR3 contains 15 residues. Losses at the gene ends were 1 base for V and 5 bases for J; bases not matched to a gene: 5. In nucleotides, the CDR3 is TGCGCCAGCAGTGAGTTAGGGACTAGCCGTGAGACCCAGTACTTC. It codes for CASSELGTSRETQYF.

This clonotype was seen ten or more times. V and J are TRBV9 and TRBJ2-6, with D possibly called TRBD1 or TRBD2 (5 bases each). The germline V gene has CDR1 SGDLS and CDR2 YYNGEE. V lost 3 bases and J 4 bases, leaving 11 bases between the germline ends. The CDR3 sequence is 15 residues long. The CDR3 loop is CASSGTGPGANVLTF. CDR3 in DNA: TGTGCCAGCAGCGGGACGGGACCCGGGGCCAACGTCCTGACTTTC.

The sample holds many counts of this clonotype. The chain has TRBV20-1 and TRBJ1-6; 11 bases line up with TRBD1. CDR3 length: 15 residues. Per the germline V gene, CDR1 is DFQATT and CDR2 is SNEGSKA (reference sequence). J gave up 8 bases and V 2 bases, and 5 bases lay outside the gene matches. The CDR3 nucleotides are TGCAGTGCTAGAAAGGGACAGGGGGGGGATTCACCCCTCCACTTT. Encoded protein: CSARKGQGGDSPLHF.

This clonotype was found many times. The chain employs TRBV7-9 and TRBJ2-7; 8 bases match TRBD1. This CDR3 has 14 residues. In germline, CDR1 is SEHNR, CDR2 FQNEAQ (reference sequence). J lost 3 bases, V lost 3 bases, and 4 bases had no gene match. CDR3 in DNA: TGTGCCAGCAGCTTGCAGGGGGCCAGCTACGAGCAGTACTTC. This encodes CASSLQGASYEQYF.

This clonotype was counted many times. This chain connects TRBV12-3 or TRBV12-4 to TRBJ2-1; D is undetermined. This CDR3 contains 13 residues. V was shortened by 6 bases and J by 6 bases, with 12 bases between the two germline ends. The CDR3 DNA is TGTGCCAGCAGCTCTTACTCCGCCAATGAGCAGTTCTTC. Translation gives CASSSYSANEQFF.

This clonotype showed up many times. The chain links TRBV4-3 to TRBJ2-1, with D hard to call. V was cut by 0 bases and J by 9 bases, with 6 bases left in between. From germline, CDR1 is LGHNA and CDR2 YSLEER. The length of the CDR3 is 12 residues. In DNA form, the CDR3 reads TGCGCCAGCAGCCAAGATGACCTTGAGCAGTTCTTC. As protein: CASSQDDLEQFF.

This clonotype was found many times. The chain carries TRBV7-7 and TRBJ2-2; D is unclear. V was cut by 4 bases and J by 0 bases, with 12 bases left in between. The CDR3 has 16 residues. The germline CDR1 and CDR2 sequences are SSHAT and FNYEAQ (reference sequence). The DNA for the CDR3 is TGTGCCAGCAGCTCTAGGGTACCCGCGAACACCGGGGAGCTGTTTTTT. This codes for CASSSRVPANTGELFF. Drawing the rest from reference TRBV7-7 and TRBJ2-2, the complete variable domain is GAGVSQSPRYKVTKRGQDVTLRCDPISSHATLYWYQQALGQGPEFLTYFNYEAQPDKSGLPSDRFSAERPEGSISTLTIQRTEQRDSAMYRCASSSRVPANTGELFFGEGSRLTVL.

This clonotype was seen many times. The chain recombines TRBV12-3 or TRBV12-4 with TRBJ1-4; D may be TRBD1 (6 bases). The V gene lost 7 bases and the J gene lost 4 bases, with 13 bases spanning the gap. This CDR3 has 14 residues. The chain's CDR3 is CASTWGARNEKLFF. CDR3 bases: TGTGCCAGCACCTGGGGGGCTCGTAATGAAAAACTGTTTTTT.